Following are 5 T cell receptor beta chains from one sample sequenced in a study of human T cells and chemical hapten exposure (dated by TCRdb to the early 2020s). The time point label of this sample denotes: patch test 2, 6 weeks after DPC sensitization. Taken with the paper, the label for treatment or condition translates to: therapeutic diphenylcyclopropenone sensitization with weekly scalp DPC. The library was obtained by RACE. The sequencer was a NextSeq 500. The public reads were quality trimmed at Q25 with fastp and then assembled into clones with MiXCR by TCRdb, keeping productive beta chains. A single entry per CDR3 protein holds the most common genes and DNA from its merged rows. The sample profile shows approximately 96,000 distinct CDR3 sequences; 9.3% of them were found once. 2% to 2.5% of the sample is in the top ten clones. Sample: whole blood, taken in connection with sensitization to the hapten diphenylcyclopropenone (DPC). These receptor sequences come from a woman aged 40 to 55 with alopecia areata. Some clones in this sample may be carry-over from other donors' samples.

The chain uses TRBV6-6 and TRBJ2-1, with 7 nucleotides matching TRBD2. This CDR3 is built from 16 residues. V lost 4 bases, J lost 7 bases, and 13 bases stayed unmatched. Germline V gives CDR1 MNHNY, CDR2 SVGAGI (reference sequence). The CDR3 loop is CASSFPRAGARNEQFF. Here the CDR3 DNA reads TGTGCCAGCAGTTTCCCCAGGGCGGGAGCGAGGAATGAGCAGTTCTTC.

This clonotype appeared a few times. The chain combines TRBV14 with TRBJ1-1; D gene uncertain. CDR1 SGHDN and CDR2 FVKESK come from the germline V gene. There are 15 residues in the CDR3. Trimming stripped 5 bases from V and 4 bases from J, with 17 bases between. In DNA form, the CDR3 reads TGTGCCAGCAGCGAAGGGTTCCCGCAGGCCACTGAAGCTTTCTTT. Translated, it gives CASSEGFPQATEAFF. Combining the CDR3 with reference TRBV14 and TRBJ1-1 gives the whole variable domain EAGVTQFPSHSVIEKGQTVTLRCDPISGHDNLYWYRRVMGKEIKFLLHFVKESKQDESGMPNNRFLAERTGGTYSTLKVQPAELEDSGVYFCASSEGFPQATEAFFGQGTRLTVV.

The J gene is TRBJ2-7, the V gene TRBV7-9; 7 nucleotides line up with TRBD2. V lost 3 bases to trimming and J lost 4 bases; unmatched junction nucleotides: 9. The CDR3 contains 15 residues. The germline V gene encodes CDR1 SEHNR and CDR2 FQNEAQ (reference sequence). This CDR3 is CASSLGGTQGYEQYF. Here the CDR3 DNA reads TGTGCCAGCAGCTTGGGGGGGACCCAAGGGTACGAGCAGTACTTC.

A note on this clonotype: Possible read error: a much larger clone is one base away. This chain links TRBV5-1 with TRBJ1-4; D not certain. Trimming cost V 4 bases and J 4 bases, with 11 bases left between them. CDR1 and CDR2 from the germline V gene are SGHRS and YFSETQ. The CDR3 consists of 14 residues. The CDR3 is CASSQGRLNEKLFF. The CDR3 region has the DNA TGCGCCAGCAGCCAAGGCAGGCTTAATGAAAAACTGTTTTTT.

This clonotype was seen repeatedly, ten times or more. V gene TRBV12-3 or TRBV12-4 combines with J gene TRBJ1-1; D might be TRBD1 (5 bases). CDR3 length equals 15 residues. Trimming stripped 3 bases from V and 5 bases from J, with 16 bases between. In nucleotides, the CDR3 is TGTGCCAGCAGTTTTGGCAGGTTAAGGGGAACTGAAGCTTTCTTT. Its translation is CASSFGRLRGTEAFF.